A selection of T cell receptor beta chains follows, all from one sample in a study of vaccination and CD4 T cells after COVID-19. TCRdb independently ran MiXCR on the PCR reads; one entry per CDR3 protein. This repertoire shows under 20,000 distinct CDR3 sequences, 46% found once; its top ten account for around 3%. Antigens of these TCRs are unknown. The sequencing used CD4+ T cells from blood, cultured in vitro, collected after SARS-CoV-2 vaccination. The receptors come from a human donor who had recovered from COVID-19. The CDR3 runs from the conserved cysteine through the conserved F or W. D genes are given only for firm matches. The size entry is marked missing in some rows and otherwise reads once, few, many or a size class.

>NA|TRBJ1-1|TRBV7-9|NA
CASSQEVPKAFF
TGTGCCAGCAGCCAAGAAGTCCCCAAGGCTTTCTTT
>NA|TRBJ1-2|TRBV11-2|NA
CASSLGVRSANYGYTF
TGTGCCAGCAGCTTAGGGGTCAGATCAGCTAACTATGGCTACACCTTC
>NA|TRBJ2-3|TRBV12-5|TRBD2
CASGTGLATDTQYF
TGTGCTAGTGGGACCGGACTAGCCACAGATACGCAGTATTTT
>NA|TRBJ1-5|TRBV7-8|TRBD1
CASSFGQGGNQPQHF
TGTGCCAGCAGCTTTGGACAGGGGGGCAATCAGCCCCAGCATTTT
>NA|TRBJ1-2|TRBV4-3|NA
CASSHDQGRGYTF
TGCGCCAGCAGCCACGATCAGGGGAGAGGCTACACCTTC
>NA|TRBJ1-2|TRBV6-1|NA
CASRPTANYGYTF
TGTGCCAGCAGGCCGACGGCGAACTATGGCTACACCTTC
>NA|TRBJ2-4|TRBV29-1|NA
CSVAAGAVNIQYF
TGCAGCGTTGCCGCAGGGGCGGTAAACATTCAGTACTTC
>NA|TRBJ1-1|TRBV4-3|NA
CASSQVGTAEAFF
TGCGCCAGCAGCCAAGTTGGAACGGCTGAAGCTTTCTTT
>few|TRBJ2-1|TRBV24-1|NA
CATSDPSTGSSYNEQFF
TGTGCCACCAGTGACCCTTCCACTGGGAGCTCCTACAATGAGCAGTTCTTC
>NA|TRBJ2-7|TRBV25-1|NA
CASSTGYEQYF
TGTGCCAGCAGTACAGGGTACGAGCAGTACTTC
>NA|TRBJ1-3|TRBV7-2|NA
CASSLGAPSGNTIYF
TGTGCCAGCAGCTTAGGGGCCCCCTCTGGAAACACCATATATTTT
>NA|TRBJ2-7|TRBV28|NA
CASSPSATLYEQYF
TGTGCCAGCAGTCCCTCTGCTACTCTCTACGAGCAGTACTTC
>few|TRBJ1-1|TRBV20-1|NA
CSARVPGPKNTEAFF
TGCAGTGCCCGCGTGCCGGGGCCAAAGAACACTGAAGCTTTCTTT
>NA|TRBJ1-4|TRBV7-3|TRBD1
CASSLTGGSEKLFF
TGTGCCAGCAGCTTGACAGGGGGCTCTGAAAAACTGTTTTTT
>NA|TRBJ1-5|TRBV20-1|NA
CSAIPFGGPDQPQHF
TGCAGTGCCATACCCTTCGGGGGGCCAGATCAGCCCCAGCATTTT